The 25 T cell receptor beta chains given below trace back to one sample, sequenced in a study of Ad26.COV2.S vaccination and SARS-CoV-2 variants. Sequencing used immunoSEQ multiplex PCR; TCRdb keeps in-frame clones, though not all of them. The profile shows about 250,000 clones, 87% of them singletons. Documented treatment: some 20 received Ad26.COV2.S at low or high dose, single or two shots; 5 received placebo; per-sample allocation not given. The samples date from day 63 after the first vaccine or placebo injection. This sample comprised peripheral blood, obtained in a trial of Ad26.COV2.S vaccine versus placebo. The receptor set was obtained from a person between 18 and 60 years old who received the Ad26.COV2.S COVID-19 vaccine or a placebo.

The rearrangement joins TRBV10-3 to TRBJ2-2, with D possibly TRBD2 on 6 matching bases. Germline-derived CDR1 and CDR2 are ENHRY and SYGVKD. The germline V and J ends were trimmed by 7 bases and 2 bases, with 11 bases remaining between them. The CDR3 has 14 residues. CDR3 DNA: TGTGCCATCAAACGGGAGTCTAACACCGGGGAGCTGTTTTTT. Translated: CAIKRESNTGELFF.

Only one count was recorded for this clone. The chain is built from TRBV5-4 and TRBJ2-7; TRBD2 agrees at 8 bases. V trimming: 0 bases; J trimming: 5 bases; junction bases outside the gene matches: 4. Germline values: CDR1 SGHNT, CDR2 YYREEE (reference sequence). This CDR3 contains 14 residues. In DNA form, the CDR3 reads TGTGCCAGCAGCTTGGGAGCGGGGGTTAACGAGCAGTACGTC. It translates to CASSLGAGVNEQYV.

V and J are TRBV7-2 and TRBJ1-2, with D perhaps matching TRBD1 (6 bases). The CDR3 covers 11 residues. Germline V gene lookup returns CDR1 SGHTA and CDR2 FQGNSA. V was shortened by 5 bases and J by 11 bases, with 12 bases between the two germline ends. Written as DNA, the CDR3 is TGTGCCAGCAGCGTATACAGGGATTACACCTTC. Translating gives CASSVYRDYTF.

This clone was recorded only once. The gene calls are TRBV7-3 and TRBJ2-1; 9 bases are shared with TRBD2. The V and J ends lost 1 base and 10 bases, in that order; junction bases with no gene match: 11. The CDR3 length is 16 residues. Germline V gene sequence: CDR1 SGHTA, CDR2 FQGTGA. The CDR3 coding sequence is TGTGCCAGCAGCTTAATCACTAGCGGGTTCCCAAGGGAGCAGTTCTTC. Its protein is CASSLITSGFPREQFF. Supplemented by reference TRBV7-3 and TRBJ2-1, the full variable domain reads GAGVSQTPSNKVTEKGKYVELRCDPISGHTALYWYRQSLGQGPEFLIYFQGTGAADDSGLPNDRFFAVRPEGSVSTLKIQRTERGDSAVYLCASSLITSGFPREQFFGPGTRLTVL.

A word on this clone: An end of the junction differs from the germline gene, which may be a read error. CDR3 sequence reads: CASTLGSTNTGELFF. CDR3 coding DNA: TGTGCCAGCACCTTGGGAAGCACGAACACCGGGGAGCTGTTTTTT. The V and J genes are TRBV5-5 and TRBJ2-2; D call uncertain. Germline CDR1 reads SGHKS; CDR2 reads YYEKEE (reference sequence). This CDR3 has 15 amino acids.

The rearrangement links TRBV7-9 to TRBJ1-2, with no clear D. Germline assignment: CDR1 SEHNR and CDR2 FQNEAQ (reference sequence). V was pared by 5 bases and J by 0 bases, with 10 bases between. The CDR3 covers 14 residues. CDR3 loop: CASSGRHANYGYTF. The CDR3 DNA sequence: TGTGCCAGCAGCGGGAGACACGCTAACTATGGCTACACCTTC.

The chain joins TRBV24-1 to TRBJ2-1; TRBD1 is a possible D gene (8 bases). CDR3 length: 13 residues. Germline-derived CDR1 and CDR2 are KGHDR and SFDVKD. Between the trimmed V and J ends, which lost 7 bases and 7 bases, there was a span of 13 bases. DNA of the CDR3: TGTGCCACCAGCACACAGGGGGGGAATGAGCAGTTCTTC. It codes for CATSTQGGNEQFF.

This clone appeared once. The CDR3 DNA reads as TGTGCCAGCAGCTTAGCACGGGACAGAAATTCACCCCTCCACTTT. It is translated as CASSLARDRNSPLHF. The chain links TRBV7-6 to TRBJ1-6; 7 nucleotides align to TRBD1. Germline CDR1 reads SGHVS; CDR2 reads FNYEAQ. CDR3 length equals 15 residues. J was trimmed by 7 bases and V by 0 bases; bases with no gene match: 3.

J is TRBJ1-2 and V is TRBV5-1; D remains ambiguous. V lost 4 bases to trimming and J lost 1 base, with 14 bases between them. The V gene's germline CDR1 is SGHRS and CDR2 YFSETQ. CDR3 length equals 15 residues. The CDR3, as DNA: TGCGCCAGCAGCCTGGTCAACCCCCTTAACTATGGCTACACCTTC. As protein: CASSLVNPLNYGYTF.

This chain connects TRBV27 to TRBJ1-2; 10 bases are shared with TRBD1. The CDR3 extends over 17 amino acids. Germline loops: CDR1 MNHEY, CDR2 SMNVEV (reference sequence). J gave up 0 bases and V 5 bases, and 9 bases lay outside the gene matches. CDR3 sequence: CASSRLGTGAPNYGYTF. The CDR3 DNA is TGTGCCAGCAGTCGCCTTGGGACAGGGGCCCCTAACTATGGCTACACCTTC.

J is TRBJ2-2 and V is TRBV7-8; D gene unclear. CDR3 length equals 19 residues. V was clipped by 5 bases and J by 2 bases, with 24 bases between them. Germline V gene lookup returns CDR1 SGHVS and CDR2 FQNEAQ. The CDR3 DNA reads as TGTGCCAGCAGCCAACCAGGACGAGCACCCGAAGCCAACACCGGGGAGCTGTTTTTT. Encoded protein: CASSQPGRAPEANTGELFF.

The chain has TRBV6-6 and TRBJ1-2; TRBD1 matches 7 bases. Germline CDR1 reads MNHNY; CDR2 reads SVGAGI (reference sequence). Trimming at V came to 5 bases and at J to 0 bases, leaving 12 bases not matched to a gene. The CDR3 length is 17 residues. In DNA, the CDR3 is TGTGCCAGCAGTCCCGGGACAGCGACCCAAGCTAACTATGGCTACACCTTC. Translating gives CASSPGTATQANYGYTF.

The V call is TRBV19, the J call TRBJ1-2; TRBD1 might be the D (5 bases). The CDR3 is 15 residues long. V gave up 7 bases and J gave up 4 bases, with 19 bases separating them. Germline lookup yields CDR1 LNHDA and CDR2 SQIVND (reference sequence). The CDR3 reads CASKKGQGMGYGYTF. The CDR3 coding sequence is TGTGCCAGTAAGAAGGGTCAGGGAATGGGCTATGGCTACACCTTC.

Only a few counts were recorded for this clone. Written as DNA, the CDR3 is TGTGCCAGCAGCTTCCCGACTAGCGGAGAGACCCAGTACTTC. It codes for CASSFPTSGETQYF. The rearrangement joins TRBV5-4 to TRBJ2-5, with TRBD2 matching over 9 bases. After removal of 2 bases from V and 4 bases from J, the junction contained 3 bases not matched to a gene. The CDR3 spans 14 residues. From germline, CDR1 is SGHNT and CDR2 YYREEE (reference sequence).

In nucleotides, the CDR3 is TGTGCCAGCAGCGTATCAGGGAATAGAGGAGACACCATATATTTT. Its translation: CASSVSGNRGDTIYF. V and J are TRBV9 and TRBJ1-3; tentatively, D is TRBD1 (5 bases). V was cut by 1 base and J by 8 bases, with 16 bases left in between. Germline V gene lookup returns CDR1 SGDLS and CDR2 YYNGEE. The length of the CDR3 is 15 residues.

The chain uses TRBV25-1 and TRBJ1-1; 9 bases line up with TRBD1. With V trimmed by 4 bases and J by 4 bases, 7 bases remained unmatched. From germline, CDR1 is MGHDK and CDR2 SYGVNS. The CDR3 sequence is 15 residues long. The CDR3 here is CASSGTGGLGTEAFF. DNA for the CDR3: TGTGCCAGCAGTGGTACAGGGGGCCTCGGCACTGAAGCTTTCTTT.

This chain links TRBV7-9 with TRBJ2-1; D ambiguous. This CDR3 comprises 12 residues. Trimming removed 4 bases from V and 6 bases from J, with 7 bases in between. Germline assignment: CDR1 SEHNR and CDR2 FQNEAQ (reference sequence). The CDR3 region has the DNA TGTGCCAGCAGCTCCTCGGTCAATGAGCAGTTCTTC. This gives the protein CASSSSVNEQFF.

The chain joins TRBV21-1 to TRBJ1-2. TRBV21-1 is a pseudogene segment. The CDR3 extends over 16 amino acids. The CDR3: CASSRLINLPNYGYTF. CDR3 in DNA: TGTGCTAGCAGTCGACTAATAAACCTGCCTAACTATGGCTACACCTTC.

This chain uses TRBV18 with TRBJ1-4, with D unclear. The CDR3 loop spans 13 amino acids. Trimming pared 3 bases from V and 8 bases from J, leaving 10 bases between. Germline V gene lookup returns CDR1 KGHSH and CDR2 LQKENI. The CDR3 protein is CASSPGDYEKLFF. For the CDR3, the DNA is TGTGCCAGCTCACCTGGAGATTACGAAAAACTGTTTTTT.

The CDR3: CASRSGTGGNTEAFF. DNA of the CDR3: TGTGCCAGCAGATCCGGGACAGGGGGAAACACTGAAGCTTTCTTT. The rearrangement joins TRBV6-5 to TRBJ1-1; 11 bases are a match to TRBD1. V shed 6 bases and J 2 bases; nucleotides not matched to a gene: 5. The CDR3 spans 15 residues. Germline CDR1 is MNHEY and CDR2 is SVGAGI.

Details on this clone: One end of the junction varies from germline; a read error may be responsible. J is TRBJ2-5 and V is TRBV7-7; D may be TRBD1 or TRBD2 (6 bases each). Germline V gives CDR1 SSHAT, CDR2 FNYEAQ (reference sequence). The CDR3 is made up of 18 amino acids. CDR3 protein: CASSLERQGRPLQETQYF. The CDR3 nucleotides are TGTGCTAGCAGCTTAGAGCGGCAGGGGAGGCCCTTACAAGAGACCCAGTACTTC.

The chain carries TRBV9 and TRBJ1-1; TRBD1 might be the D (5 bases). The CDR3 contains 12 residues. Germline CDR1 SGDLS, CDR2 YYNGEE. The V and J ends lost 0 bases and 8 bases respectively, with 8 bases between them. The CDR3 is CASSVAGGEAFF. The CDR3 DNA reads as TGTGCCAGCAGCGTAGCTGGGGGGGAAGCTTTCTTT. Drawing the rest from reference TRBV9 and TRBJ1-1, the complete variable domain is DSGVTQTPKHLITATGQRVTLRCSPRSGDLSVYWYQQSLDQGLQFLIQYYNGEERAKGNILERFSAQQFPDLHSELNLSSLELGDSALYFCASSVAGGEAFFGQGTRLTVV.

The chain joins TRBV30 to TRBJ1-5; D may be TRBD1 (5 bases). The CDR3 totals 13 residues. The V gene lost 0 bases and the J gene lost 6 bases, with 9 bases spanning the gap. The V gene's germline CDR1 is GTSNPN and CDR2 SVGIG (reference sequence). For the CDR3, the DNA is TGTGCCTGGAGTGTACGGGGGTCTCAGCCCCAGCATTTT. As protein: CAWSVRGSQPQHF.

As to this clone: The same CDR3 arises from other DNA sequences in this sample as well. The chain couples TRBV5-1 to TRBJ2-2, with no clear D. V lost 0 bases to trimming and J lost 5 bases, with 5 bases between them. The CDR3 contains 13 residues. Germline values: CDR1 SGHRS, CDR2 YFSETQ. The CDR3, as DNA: TGCGCCAGCAGCTTGGCACGGACCGGGGAGCTGTTTTTT. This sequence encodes CASSLARTGELFF.

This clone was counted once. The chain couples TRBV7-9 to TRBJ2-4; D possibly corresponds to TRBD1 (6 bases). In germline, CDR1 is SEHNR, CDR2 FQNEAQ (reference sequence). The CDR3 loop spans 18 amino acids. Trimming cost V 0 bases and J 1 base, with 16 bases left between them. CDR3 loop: CASSLARQGNSAKNIQYF. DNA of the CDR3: TGTGCCAGCAGCTTAGCTCGGCAGGGGAATTCTGCCAAAAACATTCAGTACTTC.